Listed here are 19 T cell receptor beta chains from one sample, sequenced in a study of T cell repertoires in cytomegalovirus infection. Their recognized antigens are unknown. Each CDR3 protein is one row after TCRdb ran MiXCR on the reads. The sample lists fewer than 650,000 distinct CDR3 sequences, 40% seen once, with roughly 50% in the top ten. The sequencing used cultured PBMCs, collected from culture after CMV antigen stimulation. The receptors were gathered from a human donor in good health (CMV status not recorded). Some clones in this sample may be carry-over from other donors' samples.

This clonotype was observed a handful of times. The V call is TRBV6-1, the J call TRBJ1-1; TRBD1 aligns across 9 bases. Losses at the gene ends were 6 bases for V and 4 bases for J; bases not matched to a gene: 6. This CDR3 has 14 residues. Germline loops: CDR1 MNHNS, CDR2 SASEGT. The CDR3 here is CASRVQGAVTEAFF. CDR3 DNA: TGTGCCAGCAGGGTACAGGGGGCGGTCACTGAAGCTTTCTTT.

This clonotype was seen a few times. The genes are TRBV7-9 and TRBJ2-7; 9 bases align to TRBD1. The CDR3 consists of 14 residues. Germline CDR1 SEHNR, CDR2 FQNEAQ (reference sequence). V lost 5 bases, J lost 3 bases, and 5 bases stayed unmatched. The CDR3 sequence is CASSRTGANYEQYF. The CDR3 coding sequence is TGTGCCAGCAGCCGGACAGGGGCCAACTACGAGCAGTACTTC.

The chain links TRBV7-2 to TRBJ1-1; unclear D gene. Trimming shortened V by 5 bases and J by 0 bases, and 10 bases separated the two germline ends. The germline gives CDR1 SGHTA, CDR2 FQGNSA. There are 14 residues in the CDR3. The CDR3 region is CASSPQAMNTEAFF. The DNA for the CDR3 is TGTGCCAGCAGCCCCCAGGCCATGAACACTGAAGCTTTCTTT.

The chain uses TRBV10-3 and TRBJ1-6; perhaps TRBD1 as D (5 bases). The CDR3 contains 15 residues. Trimming removed 0 bases at V and 6 bases at J, with 9 bases between. The germline CDR1 and CDR2 sequences are ENHRY and SYGVKD. The CDR3 sequence: CAISESGGGNSPLHF. DNA of the CDR3: TGTGCCATCAGTGAGTCGGGGGGTGGTAATTCACCCCTCCACTTT.

This sequence joins TRBV27 and TRBJ2-3; D unresolved. V dropped 6 bases and J dropped 0 bases, with 10 bases sitting between them. The CDR3 has 14 residues. CDR1 and CDR2 from the germline V gene are MNHEY and SMNVEV (reference sequence). The CDR3 DNA sequence: TGTGCCAGCAGGCCTATAACTAGCACAGATACGCAGTATTTT. It codes for CASRPITSTDTQYF.

This clonotype has a handful of counts. The chain carries TRBV19 and TRBJ2-1, with 11 nucleotides matching TRBD2. This CDR3 is built from 16 residues. V was clipped by 2 bases and J by 4 bases; unmatched bases: 4. Germline CDR1 is LNHDA and CDR2 is SQIVND (reference sequence). The CDR3: CASSIRGLAAYNEQFF. The CDR3 bases are TGTGCCAGTAGTATAAGGGGACTAGCGGCATACAATGAGCAGTTCTTC.

The V gene is TRBV7-9, the J gene TRBJ1-1, with D maybe TRBD1 (6 bases). Between the trimmed V and J ends, which lost 5 bases and 5 bases, there was a span of 18 bases. In germline, CDR1 is SEHNR, CDR2 FQNEAQ (reference sequence). The CDR3 length is 15 residues. CDR3 sequence reads: CASSPRGLRGTEAFF. The CDR3 DNA is TGTGCCAGCAGCCCAAGGGGGTTACGGGGAACTGAAGCTTTCTTT.

This clonotype was picked up a small number of times. This rearrangement joins TRBV24-1 to TRBJ2-3; 11 bases map to TRBD1. CDR1 is KGHDR and CDR2 is SFDVKD in the germline V gene. The CDR3 has 14 residues. The J segment lost 2 bases and the V segment lost 8 bases, leaving 2 bases of the junction unmatched. Written as DNA, the CDR3 is TGTGCCACCATGGACAGGGGGCTCACAGATACGCAGTATTTT. Encoded protein: CATMDRGLTDTQYF.

This clonotype was seen more than once but under ten times. The V and J genes are TRBV28 and TRBJ1-5; the match to TRBD1 covers 9 bases. Germline CDR1 reads MDHEN; CDR2 reads SYDVKM. Trimming took 6 bases from V and 3 from J; bases not matched to a gene: 3. The CDR3 loop spans 14 amino acids. The CDR3 loop is CASRTGGLNQPQHF. The CDR3 bases are TGTGCCAGCAGGACAGGGGGGCTCAATCAGCCCCAGCATTTT.

There are a few counts of this clonotype. The rearrangement links TRBV18 to TRBJ2-7; 7 nucleotides match TRBD1. Germline V gene sequence: CDR1 KGHSH, CDR2 LQKENI. This CDR3 has 14 residues. V shed 6 bases, J shed 3 bases, and the junction held 8 bases outside the gene matches. The CDR3 reads CASSPAGQDYEQYF. In nucleotides, the CDR3 is TGTGCCAGCTCCCCCGCTGGACAGGACTACGAGCAGTACTTC. The whole variable domain, remainder taken from reference TRBV18 and TRBJ2-7, is NAGVMQNPRHLVRRRGQEARLRCSPMKGHSHVYWYRQLPEEGLKFMVYLQKENIIDESGMPKERFSAEFPKEGPSILRIQQVVRGDSAAYFCASSPAGQDYEQYFGPGTRLTVT.

The chain uses TRBV4-2 and TRBJ2-5; 7 nucleotides match TRBD2. The CDR3 totals 16 residues. The J segment lost 5 bases and the V segment lost 1 base, leaving 10 bases of the junction unmatched. In germline, CDR1 is LGHNA, CDR2 YNFKEQ. CDR3 bases: TGTGCCAGCAGCCAAGCTTCAGCGGGGAAGCGGGAGACCCAGTACTTC. Amino acid sequence: CASSQASAGKRETQYF.

The chain recombines TRBV5-1 with TRBJ2-5, with 9 bases that match TRBD2. V dropped 6 bases and J dropped 5; count of bases not matched to a gene: 8. CDR1 and CDR2 from the germline V gene are SGHRS and YFSETQ. The CDR3 has 14 residues. The CDR3 nucleotides are TGCGCCAGCAACCTAGCGGGGCCTCAGGAGACCCAGTACTTC. Protein product: CASNLAGPQETQYF.

A few counts support this clonotype. The CDR3 protein is CASSLAPVQETQYF. The CDR3 nucleotides are TGTGCCAGCAGCTTAGCCCCAGTACAAGAGACCCAGTACTTC. The genes are TRBV7-8 and TRBJ2-5, with unresolved D. CDR3 length equals 14 residues. CDR1 SGHVS and CDR2 FQNEAQ come from the germline V gene. V lost 0 bases and J 2 bases, leaving 7 bases between the germline ends.

This clonotype was observed many times. J is TRBJ2-5 and V is TRBV7-2; 10 bases match TRBD1. This CDR3 is 14 amino acids long. Germline values: CDR1 SGHTA, CDR2 FQGNSA. V was pared by 4 bases and J by 3 bases, with 2 bases of the junction left unmatched. The CDR3, as DNA: TGTGCCAGCAGCTCCGGGACAGGGGAAGAGACCCAGTACTTC. The encoded protein is CASSSGTGEETQYF.

The chain is built from TRBV20-1 and TRBJ2-3; perhaps TRBD2 as D (6 bases). Germline CDR1 DFQATT, CDR2 SNEGSKA (reference sequence). Trimming removed 0 bases at V and 4 bases at J, with 11 bases between. CDR3 length: 14 residues. CDR3 loop: CSARDPLASDTQYF. In nucleotides, the CDR3 is TGCAGTGCTAGAGATCCCCTAGCGTCAGATACGCAGTATTTT.

Many counts were recorded for this clonotype. The chain recombines TRBV7-2 with TRBJ2-3; TRBD2 matches at 8 bases. This CDR3 spans 17 amino acids. J lost 2 bases, V lost 1 base, and 8 bases had no gene match. Germline V gene sequence: CDR1 SGHTA, CDR2 FQGNSA. The CDR3 loop reads CASSLVSGGPFTDTQYF. The CDR3 DNA follows: TGTGCCAGCAGCTTAGTGTCGGGAGGGCCCTTCACAGATACGCAGTATTTT. The full variable domain, rest sourced from reference TRBV7-2 and TRBJ2-3, is GAGVSQSPSNKVTEKGKDVELRCDPISGHTALYWYRQSLGQGLEFLIYFQGNSAPDKSGLPSDRFSAERTGGSVSTLTIQRTQQEDSAVYLCASSLVSGGPFTDTQYFGPGTRLTVL.

This clonotype was seen more than once but under ten times. The V call is TRBV7-2, the J call TRBJ2-1; TRBD1 aligns across 7 bases. Trimming removed 5 bases from V and 9 bases from J; junction bases left unmatched: 7. Germline-derived CDR1 and CDR2 are SGHTA and FQGNSA. The CDR3 totals 13 residues. CDR3 sequence: CASSTRTGTEQFF. Written as DNA, the CDR3 is TGTGCCAGCAGCACCCGGACAGGCACTGAGCAGTTCTTC.

The chain joins TRBV27 to TRBJ2-7; tentatively, D is TRBD2 (6 bases). From germline, CDR1 is MNHEY and CDR2 SMNVEV (reference sequence). This CDR3 contains 15 residues. V lost 6 bases, J lost 0 bases, and 15 bases lay in between. The CDR3 spells CASRQTATSSYEQYF. The CDR3 region has the DNA TGTGCCAGCAGGCAGACAGCGACTAGCTCCTACGAGCAGTACTTC.

This clonotype was observed a handful of times. The chain uses TRBV5-1 and TRBJ2-7; 11 bases match TRBD2. This CDR3 is 15 amino acids long. V lost 3 bases and J lost 3; bases outside the gene matches: 5. CDR1 SGHRS and CDR2 YFSETQ come from the germline V gene. CDR3 residues: CASSWGTSGYYEQYF. In DNA form, the CDR3 reads TGCGCCAGCAGCTGGGGGACTAGCGGATACTACGAGCAGTACTTC.